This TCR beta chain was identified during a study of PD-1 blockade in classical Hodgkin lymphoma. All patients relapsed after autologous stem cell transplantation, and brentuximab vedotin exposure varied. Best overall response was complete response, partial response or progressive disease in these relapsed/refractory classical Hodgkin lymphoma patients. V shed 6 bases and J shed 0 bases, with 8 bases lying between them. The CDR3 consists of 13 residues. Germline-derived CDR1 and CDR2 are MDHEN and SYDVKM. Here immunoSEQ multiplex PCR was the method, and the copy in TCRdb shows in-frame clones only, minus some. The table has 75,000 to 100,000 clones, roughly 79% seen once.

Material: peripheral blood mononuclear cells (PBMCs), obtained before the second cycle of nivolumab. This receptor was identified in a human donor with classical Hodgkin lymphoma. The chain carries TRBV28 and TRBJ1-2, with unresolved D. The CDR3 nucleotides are TGTGCCAGCAGGGGGTCAGCTAACTATGGCTACACCTTC. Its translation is CASRGSANYGYTF.